This T cell receptor beta chain was retrieved from a study of blood T cell repertoires in COVID-19. TCRdb's copy holds only in-frame clones and misses some; the assay was immunoSEQ multiplex PCR. The repertoire holds approximately 140,000 clones, with about nine tenths as singletons. The ends lost 5 bases at V and 7 bases at J; junction bases unmatched: 14. Germline CDR1 and CDR2: SGHRS and YFSETQ. The CDR3 is 16 residues long. The chain links TRBV5-1 to TRBJ2-2, with 7 bases matching TRBD2. The TCR was taken from a man aged 50 to 59 with active or convalescent COVID-19. The sample consisted of peripheral blood. CDR3 sequence: CASSLDPAGTNGELFF. As DNA, the CDR3 is TGCGCCAGCAGTCTGGACCCAGCGGGAACGAACGGGGAGCTGTTTTTT.